A selection of T cell receptor beta chains follows, all from one sample in a study of blood T cell repertoires in COVID-19. The repertoire was sequenced with immunoSEQ multiplex PCR; TCRdb's copy has only in-frame clones and lacks some. The data show some 270,000 clones, 65% to 85% seen once. The material sequenced was peripheral blood. The origin of the receptors is a person between 65 and 79 years old with COVID-19, enrolled during active disease. Each CDR3 is given with its conserved first and last residue. A D gene is named only where the DNA matches it firmly. Size is stated for part of the rows, as once, few or many counts, or as a class when the clone is expanded.

.	TRBV5-1	.	TRBJ1-2	CASSLDGTTIYGYTF	TGCGCCAGCAGCTTGGATGGGACAACAATTTATGGCTACACCTTC
.	TRBV27	.	TRBJ2-7	CASSLVGVSVQYF	TGTGCCAGCAGTTTAGTGGGAGTATCTGTGCAGTACTTC
.	TRBV14	.	TRBJ2-2	CASSHVITSFTGELFF	TGTGCCAGCAGCCACGTTATCACTAGCTTCACCGGGGAGCTGTTTTTT
.	TRBV5-1	.	TRBJ1-1	CASSLERGNTEAFF	TGCGCCAGCAGCTTGGAACGGGGGAACACTGAAGCTTTCTTT
.	TRBV7-2	TRBD1	TRBJ1-5	CASSQDRGNRPQHF	TGTGCCAGCAGTCAGGACAGGGGAAACCGGCCCCAGCATTTT
once	TRBV6-6	TRBD1	TRBJ1-5	CASSRTEPGTGAISNQPQHF	TGTGCCAGCAGTCGAACCGAACCCGGGACAGGGGCAATTAGCAATCAGCCCCAGCATTTT
.	TRBV4-1	.	TRBJ2-7	CASSQVAASYEQYF	TGCGCCAGCAGCCAAGTAGCGGCCTCCTACGAGCAGTACTTC
.	TRBV19	.	TRBJ2-5	CASIQDETQYF	TGTGCCAGTATACAAGATGAGACCCAGTACTTC
few	TRBV12-3/TRBV12-4	TRBD2	TRBJ2-7	CASSLGGGVDF	TGTGCCAGCAGTTTAGGGGGAGGGGTGGACTTC
.	TRBV10-1	.	TRBJ1-1	CASLRDNWNTEAFF	TGCGCCAGCCTCCGGGACAATTGGAACACTGAAGCTTTCTTT
few	TRBV4-1	.	TRBJ2-5	CASSQEQGETQYF	TGCGCCAGCAGCCAAGAGCAGGGAGAGACCCAGTACTTC
.	TRBV25-1	TRBD1	TRBJ1-2	CASSETGGYGYTF	TGTGCCAGCAGTGAGACAGGGGGCTATGGCTACACCTTC
few	TRBV10-2	.	TRBJ2-5	CASTGGRGETQYF	TGCGCCAGCACTGGGGGGCGGGGGGAGACCCAGTACTTC
.	TRBV19	TRBD1	TRBJ1-2	CASSPQTGNYGYTF	TGTGCCAGTAGTCCTCAGACAGGGAACTATGGCTACACCTTC
.	TRBV11-3	TRBD2	TRBJ2-1	CASSTRSSGLAGVNEQFF	TGTGCCAGCAGCACTAGGTCCTCGGGACTAGCGGGAGTTAATGAGCAGTTCTTC
.	TRBV5-6	TRBD1	TRBJ1-4	CASSRGTGRAEKLFF	TGTGCCAGCAGCCGAGGGACAGGGAGGGCGGAAAAACTGTTTTTT
.	TRBV6-2/TRBV6-3	.	TRBJ1-5	CASSYAHRKRDANSNQPQHF	TGTGCCAGCAGTTACGCACACAGAAAGCGGGATGCAAATAGCAATCAGCCCCAGCATTTT
.	TRBV19	TRBD2	TRBJ2-5	CASSIRAGQETQYF	TGTGCCAGTAGTATACGAGCGGGACAAGAGACCCAGTACTTC
once	TRBV7-8	.	TRBJ2-6	CGQDKDYSGANVLTF	TGTGGACAGGATAAAGACTACTCTGGGGCCAACGTCCTGACTTTC
.	TRBV15	TRBD2	TRBJ2-1	CATSRGRGGQGEQFF	TGTGCCACCAGCAGAGGTCGGGGGGGCCAAGGAGAGCAGTTCTTC
.	TRBV28	TRBD1	TRBJ1-6	CASSMGQNNSPLHF	TGTGCCAGCAGCATGGGACAGAATAATTCACCCCTCCACTTT
.	TRBV24-1	.	TRBJ2-6	CATSDRWGGRDSGANVLTF	TGTGCCACCAGTGATCGTTGGGGGGGCCGGGACTCTGGGGCCAACGTCCTGACTTTC
.	TRBV19	TRBD1	TRBJ2-7	CASSMDRAYEQYF	TGTGCCAGTAGTATGGACAGGGCCTACGAGCAGTACTTC
once	TRBV19	.	TRBJ2-2	CASSIGGGAIAGELFF	TGTGCCAGTAGTATAGGGGGCGGGGCCATCGCCGGGGAGCTGTTTTTT
.	TRBV6-5	.	TRBJ1-3	CASSPSQGNTIYF	TGTGCCAGCAGTCCTTCTCAGGGGAACACCATATATTTT
few	TRBV7-2	TRBD2	TRBJ2-3	CASSGSGGAGDTQYF	TGTGCCAGCAGCGGTAGCGGGGGGGCCGGGGATACGCAGTATTTT
.	TRBV28	.	TRBJ1-5	CASSLKRRGQHF	TGTGCCAGCAGTTTAAAGAGGAGGGGCCAGCATTTT
.	TRBV11-2	.	TRBJ1-6	CASSLGGGNSPLHF	TGTGCCAGCAGCTTAGGGGGAGGCAATTCACCCCTCCACTTT
.	TRBV7-8	.	TRBJ2-1	CASSLLAPTVAFYNEQFF	TGTGCCAGCAGCTTACTGGCGCCTACCGTAGCGTTCTACAATGAGCAGTTCTTC
.	TRBV6-7	TRBD1	TRBJ1-5	CASSLSGTGKVLSNQPQHF	TGTGCCAGCAGTTTATCCGGGACAGGGAAGGTATTGAGCAATCAGCCCCAGCATTTT
.	TRBV7-3	TRBD1	TRBJ2-2	CASSQGVNIGTGELFF	TGTGCCAGCAGCCAGGGGGTTAACATTGGGACCGGGGAGCTGTTTTTT
.	TRBV6-5	TRBD1	TRBJ1-5	CASSRQGAVRQPQHF	TGTGCCAGCAGTCGACAGGGGGCGGTCAGACAGCCCCAGCATTTT
.	TRBV30	.	TRBJ1-2	CAWSIQGFNYGYTF	TGTGCCTGGAGTATACAGGGCTTCAACTATGGCTACACCTTC
.	TRBV4-2	TRBD1	TRBJ1-5	CASSQVTGGGQPQHF	TGTGCCAGCAGCCAAGTGACAGGGGGCGGTCAGCCCCAGCATTTT
.	TRBV18	.	TRBJ1-1	CASSTISAGATEAFF	TGTGCCAGCTCGACCATATCAGCAGGGGCCACTGAAGCTTTCTTT
.	TRBV5-8	.	TRBJ2-2	CASSAYEGLSGELFF	TGTGCCAGCAGCGCCTATGAGGGTTTGTCCGGGGAGCTGTTTTTT
.	TRBV19	.	TRBJ1-1	CASSKPWTATFEAFF	TGTGCCAGTAGTAAACCCTGGACAGCTACATTTGAAGCTTTCTTT
few	TRBV19	TRBD1	TRBJ2-3	CASSRGQGIRDTQYF	TGTGCCAGTAGTAGGGGACAGGGGATAAGGGATACGCAGTATTTT
.	TRBV29-1	TRBD2	TRBJ2-3	CSVDRGGDTQYF	TGCAGCGTTGACCGCGGGGGAGATACGCAGTATTTT
.	TRBV7-2	.	TRBJ2-1	CASRMFIGLLGDEQFF	TGTGCCAGCAGGATGTTTATCGGTTTGTTGGGCGATGAGCAGTTCTTC
.	TRBV11-2	TRBD1	TRBJ1-2	CASSPDRGRYGYTF	TGTGCCAGCAGTCCAGACAGGGGACGCTATGGCTACACCTTC
.	TRBV27	.	TRBJ2-4	CASSLWAESNIQYF	TGTGCCAGCAGTTTATGGGCAGAGTCAAACATTCAGTACTTC
few	TRBV6-2/TRBV6-3	.	TRBJ1-1	CASSRPQGNTEAFF	TGTGCCAGCAGTAGACCTCAGGGCAACACTGAAGCTTTCTTT
.	TRBV28	TRBD2	TRBJ2-3	CASSLGLAVLTDTQYF	TGTGCCAGCAGTTTGGGACTAGCGGTTCTCACAGATACGCAGTATTTT
.	TRBV14	.	TRBJ2-3	CASSQGVRESDTQYF	TGTGCCAGCAGCCAAGGAGTTAGGGAGTCAGATACGCAGTATTTT
.	TRBV29-1	TRBD1	TRBJ2-7	CSVVGQGYEQYF	TGCAGCGTCGTTGGACAGGGCTACGAGCAGTACTTC
.	TRBV5-1	TRBD2	TRBJ2-7	CASSLASGYEQYF	TGCGCCAGCAGCTTGGCTAGCGGGTACGAGCAGTACTTC
.	TRBV10-2	.	TRBJ1-1	CASSGFATEAFF	TGCGCCAGCAGTGGGTTCGCGACTGAAGCTTTCTTT
.	TRBV28	.	TRBJ1-3	CASSLIRPASGNTIYF	TGTGCCAGCAGTTTGATCAGGCCAGCCTCTGGAAACACCATATATTTT
.	TRBV5-4	TRBD2	TRBJ2-5	CASSYPRGTSETQYF	TGTGCCAGCAGCTACCCTCGGGGGACTAGTGAGACCCAGTACTTC
.	TRBV19	.	TRBJ2-7	CASRPRSGYEQYF	TGTGCCAGTAGGCCGAGGTCGGGCTACGAGCAGTACTTC